This is a list of T cell receptor beta chains from one sample in a study of T cells in Graves' hyperthyroidism and ophthalmopathy. TCRdb ran MiXCR on the multiplex PCR reads and lists one entry per CDR3 protein. The sample yields tens of thousands of distinct CDR3 sequences, approximately 53% seen once. Sequencing used blood. The origin of the receptors is a woman in her fifties or sixties with Graves' ophthalmopathy. CDR3s leave out the opening cysteine and the closing phenylalanine or tryptophan. The D gene is left open where the match is weak. Some rows have no size entry. The others give once, few or many, or a class for an expanded clone.

CDR3aa | d_gene | abundance | j_gene | v_gene
ASSDVFPYGYT | - | - | TRBJ1-2 | TRBV2
ASSLGGRHEQY | - | - | TRBJ2-7 | TRBV5-4
ASSGDRGYGYT | TRBD1 | many | TRBJ1-2 | TRBV6-4
ASNLDRTVIGNTIY | - | - | TRBJ1-3 | TRBV5-2
ASSENTGNQGQF | - | many | TRBJ2-1 | TRBV6-4
ASSVFTGALGQPQH | TRBD1 | many | TRBJ1-5 | TRBV6-1
ASSQTSAGDQPQH | - | - | TRBJ1-5 | TRBV4-2
ASSFWDPEQF | - | few | TRBJ2-1 | TRBV7-8
SAGTSGSYKQY | TRBD2 | - | TRBJ2-7 | TRBV20-1
ASSNRADEQY | - | - | TRBJ2-7 | TRBV19
ASSLGLAAFGTDTQY | TRBD2 | many | TRBJ2-3 | TRBV7-2
ASSLAGRGSGTQY | - | many | TRBJ2-5 | TRBV5-1
ASSVALGLGTGNGTGELF | - | - | TRBJ2-2 | TRBV9
SAREAEPLRNEQF | - | many | TRBJ2-1 | TRBV20-1
ASRRPPGNT | - | - | TRBJ1-2 | TRBV12-3/TRBV12-4
ASSQGASGWNEQF | TRBD2 | many | TRBJ2-1 | TRBV4-1
ASSEQGAGSNEKLF | TRBD1 | many | TRBJ1-4 | TRBV6-1
ASSPDGELF | - | - | TRBJ2-2 | TRBV5-4
ASSYSGGGGANVLT | TRBD2 | many | TRBJ2-6 | TRBV6-2/TRBV6-3
ASSLVGGRADYNEQL | TRBD2 | - | TRBJ2-1 | TRBV7-2
SVVGQGGQETQY | TRBD1 | many | TRBJ2-5 | TRBV29-1
ASSCGRNTEAF | - | - | TRBJ1-1 | TRBV6-5
ASSPPGDGELF | - | many | TRBJ2-2 | TRBV7-3
ASSLSSGANVLT | - | - | TRBJ2-6 | TRBV7-9
ASSLRQGGMYNEQF | - | once | TRBJ2-1 | TRBV7-6
SAITSGGAIVETQY | TRBD2 | - | TRBJ2-5 | TRBV20-1
ASSIEQGYNQPQH | - | many | TRBJ1-5 | TRBV19
SARDGSGSETQY | TRBD2 | - | TRBJ2-5 | TRBV20-1
ASSPVDGDTQY | - | - | TRBJ2-3 | TRBV18
ASSPDNLGGSNQPQH | - | - | TRBJ1-5 | TRBV5-8
ATSSPGLAGVGETQY | TRBD2 | - | TRBJ2-5 | TRBV15
ASSSSRVATEAF | - | - | TRBJ1-1 | TRBV7-2
ASSYGRDRASSGGYT | TRBD1 | - | TRBJ1-2 | TRBV7-9
ASSWWSRVVNTIY | - | - | TRBJ1-3 | TRBV5-6
SARVTGDAQY | - | - | TRBJ2-5 | TRBV20-1
ASQKQGNGETQY | TRBD1 | - | TRBJ2-5 | TRBV2
ASTNVPGQGAHTGELF | TRBD1 | few | TRBJ2-2 | TRBV3-1
ASSLAQSTDTLY | - | - | TRBJ2-3 | TRBV4-3
ASSLGRDNNEQF | - | - | TRBJ2-1 | TRBV5-1
AALGSLTGELF | - | - | TRBJ2-2 | TRBV7-9
ASNDRTGRNW | TRBD1 | - | TRBJ2-7 | TRBV19
ASSGATNTQY | - | - | TRBJ2-3 | TRBV12-5
ASSTGTGTYGYT | TRBD1 | few | TRBJ1-2 | TRBV12-3/TRBV12-4
ASSPRGDRAYEQY | TRBD1 | many | TRBJ2-7 | TRBV5-6
ASSLAGQGAKTF | TRBD1 | many | TRBJ1-1 | TRBV7-3
ASSKMTRPQETQH | - | once | TRBJ1-5 | TRBV7-8
AISRTSRKYTDTQY | - | many | TRBJ2-3 | TRBV10-3
ASKVGYQETQY | - | few | TRBJ2-5 | TRBV2
ASTASANEKLF | - | - | TRBJ1-4 | TRBV19
SAPRDTEAF | - | - | TRBJ1-1 | TRBV20-1
ACSSKAGGGETQY | TRBD2 | - | TRBJ2-5 | TRBV19
SRTGGGFYEQY | TRBD2 | once | TRBJ2-7 | TRBV20-1